Sequencing of this TCR beta chain was carried out in a study of PD-1 blockade in classical Hodgkin lymphoma. Findings and caveats of the study: Lower baseline TCR diversity marked trial partial responders and progressors.

On this clone: What it recognizes is unknown.

CDR1 is SGDLS and CDR2 is YYNGEE in the germline V gene. This CDR3 is 15 amino acids long. V gave up 0 bases and J gave up 7 bases, with 14 bases separating them. Sequencing was performed with immunoSEQ multiplex PCR; in TCRdb, only in-frame clones are kept and a portion is missing. Of roughly 40,000 clones in the sample, approximately 70% were seen once. After autologous stem cell transplantation all patients relapsed, and prior brentuximab vedotin exposure differed between cohorts. This TCR was sampled from a human donor with classical Hodgkin lymphoma. The specimen was peripheral blood mononuclear cells (PBMCs), collected at baseline. This chain links TRBV9 with TRBJ2-4; tentatively, D is TRBD1 (6 bases). CDR3 sequence (DNA): TGTGCCAGCAGCGTAGAGACAGGAAGCATTAACATTCAGTACTTC. This codes for CASSVETGSINIQYF.